Listed below are T cell receptor beta chains from one sample, sequenced in a study of blood T cell repertoires in COVID-19. The data were produced by immunoSEQ multiplex PCR, yet TCRdb's version contains in-frame clones alone and is incomplete. The sample records a few hundred thousand clones, more than 70% being singletons. Sequenced: peripheral blood. The source is a man aged 50 or older with active or convalescent COVID-19. The CDR3 runs from the conserved cysteine through the conserved F or W. The D gene is left open where the match is weak. Where a row states a size, it is once, few, many or the class of an expanded clone; other rows omit it.

>13|.|TRBJ1-2|.|TRBV18
TGTGCCAGCTCACCGGCAGGGTACTATGGCTACACCTTC
CASSPAGYYGYTF
>18|.|TRBJ2-7|TRBD2|TRBV9
TGTGCCAGCAGCAAAGGTCCAGGACTAGCCCAAGCCTCCTACGAGCAGTACTTC
CASSKGPGLAQASYEQYF
>13|.|TRBJ2-1|.|TRBV3-1/TRBV3-2
TGTGCCAGCAGCCCGGGACTTTACAATGAGCAGTTCTTC
CASSPGLYNEQFF
>14|.|TRBJ2-5|TRBD2|TRBV5-1
TGCGCCAGCAGCGCGGACAGCGGGGGGGAGACCCAGTACTTC
CASSADSGGETQYF
>14|once|TRBJ2-7|.|TRBV11-2
TGTGCCAGCAGCCGAGGTGCAGGGACCTACGAGCAGTACTTC
CASSRGAGTYEQYF
>17|once|TRBJ1-5|TRBD1|TRBV3-1/TRBV3-2
TGTGCCAGCAGCCAGTACTCGGGACAGGGTATGGATCAGCCCCAGCATTTT
CASSQYSGQGMDQPQHF
>15|.|TRBJ1-5|.|TRBV19
TGTGCCAGTAACCTCGGAGGGGTTGGCAATCAGCCCCAGCATTTT
CASNLGGVGNQPQHF
>13|.|TRBJ2-7|TRBD1|TRBV30
TGTGCCTGGAGTTCAACTCCCGGGACAGCCCCATACTTC
CAWSSTPGTAPYF
>15|.|TRBJ2-5|TRBD2|TRBV28
TGTGCCAGCAGCCGCCGGACTAGTACATACGAGACCCAGTACTTC
CASSRRTSTYETQYF
>21|.|TRBJ1-4|TRBD1|TRBV5-1
TGCGCCAGCAGCTCGTCAGCCGGTACAGGGGTCCAAGGGAACGGTAATGAAAAACTGTTTTTT
CASSSSAGTGVQGNGNEKLFF
>16|.|TRBJ1-5|.|TRBV28
TGTGCCAGCAGTTTCGCGTGGGGGCGCAGCAATCAGCCCCAGCATTTT
CASSFAWGRSNQPQHF
>15|few|TRBJ2-3|.|TRBV5-1
TGCGCCAGCAGCTTAGCTTTTCTCGACACAGATACGCAGTATTTT
CASSLAFLDTDTQYF
>15|.|TRBJ1-1|.|TRBV5-4
TGTGCCAGCAGCGGGGAGGGGGAGGTCGACACTGAAGCTTTCTTT
CASSGEGEVDTEAFF
>17|.|TRBJ1-5|TRBD1|TRBV7-2
TGTGCCAGCAGCTTAAGGCGAGACAGGGCGAGCAATCAGCCCCAGCATTTT
CASSLRRDRASNQPQHF
>13|.|TRBJ2-7|.|TRBV7-9
TGTGCCAGCAGCCCACTAGGCACCTACGAGCAGTACTTC
CASSPLGTYEQYF
>16|.|TRBJ1-3|TRBD1|TRBV5-1
TGCGCCAGCAGCGAGCTAACAGGGGGGTCCGGAAACACCATATATTTT
CASSELTGGSGNTIYF
>14|.|TRBJ1-2|TRBD1|TRBV4-1
TGCGCCAGCAGCCAATTGACAGGGGGCAGTGGCTACACCTTC
CASSQLTGGSGYTF
>14|.|TRBJ2-3|.|TRBV6-4
TGTGCCAGCAGTAGGGGCCTCGACTCAGATACGCAGTATTTT
CASSRGLDSDTQYF
>12|once|TRBJ2-1|.|TRBV28
TGTGCCAGCAGTTACAGGGAAAATGAGCAGTTCTTC
CASSYRENEQFF
>14|.|TRBJ1-5|.|TRBV6-5
TGTGCCAGCAGTCGGGACTCCGTAAATCAGCCCCAGCATTTT
CASSRDSVNQPQHF
>14|.|TRBJ1-2|.|TRBV27
TGTGCCAGCAGTTGGACAGCTCAAGGCTATGGCTACACCTTC
CASSWTAQGYGYTF
>15|.|TRBJ1-3|.|TRBV14
TGTGCCAGCAGCCAAGAACTGTACTCTGGAAACACCATATATTTT
CASSQELYSGNTIYF
>16|.|TRBJ2-3|TRBD2|TRBV28
TGTGCCAGCAGTTTATCCTTAGCGGGGCCGGGGGATACGCAGTATTTT
CASSLSLAGPGDTQYF
>13|.|TRBJ2-1|TRBD2|TRBV28
TGTGCCAGCAGTAAGTTGGTAGCGGGATTCAAGTTCTTC
CASSKLVAGFKFF
>14|.|TRBJ2-3|.|TRBV7-7
TGTGCTAGCAGCCCAGGACTAATCACAGATACGCAGTATTTT
CASSPGLITDTQYF
>15|.|TRBJ2-5|TRBD2|TRBV6-2/TRBV6-3
TGTGCCAGCAGGCCTCCTAGCGGGGGCCGAGAGACCCAGTACTTC
CASRPPSGGRETQYF
>14|.|TRBJ1-2|.|TRBV5-4
TGTGCCAGCAGCTTGGATAGAGGGGGTAACGGCTACACCTTC
CASSLDRGGNGYTF
>14|.|TRBJ2-3|TRBD1|TRBV7-2
TGTGCCAGCAGCTTCGGGACAGGGGGTGATACGCAGTATTTT
CASSFGTGGDTQYF
>14|.|TRBJ2-2|TRBD1|TRBV7-6
TGTGCCAGCAGCTCCGGGACAGCAACCGGGGAGCTGTTTTTT
CASSSGTATGELFF
>16|.|TRBJ2-3|TRBD2|TRBV9
TGTGCCAGCAGCGTAGGAGGCGGGGGGATCGCAGATACGCAGTATTTT
CASSVGGGGIADTQYF
>15|.|TRBJ2-1|.|TRBV6-5
TGTGCCAGCAGCTTAGCCCTCCTGTCCTACAATGAGCAGTTCTTC
CASSLALLSYNEQFF
>13|.|TRBJ1-1|.|TRBV19
TGTGCCAGTAGTCCCAGGGGGAACACTGAAGCTTTCTTT
CASSPRGNTEAFF
>15|few|TRBJ1-4|.|TRBV18
TGTGCCAGCTCGCCTACCAACAGGCCGCATGAAAAACTGTTTTTT
CASSPTNRPHEKLFF
>18|.|TRBJ1-4|TRBD1|TRBV28
TGTGCCAGCAGTTTTGTAGGCAGGGGGTTTTCAACTAATGAAAAACTGTTTTTT
CASSFVGRGFSTNEKLFF
>13|few|TRBJ1-2|TRBD1|TRBV29-1
TGCAGCGTGGACGAACAGGGGGCCTATGGCTACACCTTC
CSVDEQGAYGYTF
>15|.|TRBJ1-1|.|TRBV7-9
TGTGCCAGCAGCTTTTGGCAGGGAGGGACGACTGAAGCTTTCTTT
CASSFWQGGTTEAFF
>15|.|TRBJ2-1|.|TRBV5-6
TGTGCCAGCAGCTGGGGCACAAGCTCCTACAATGAGCAGTTCTTC
CASSWGTSSYNEQFF
>14|.|TRBJ2-1|.|TRBV2
TGTGCCAGCAGTGAAGCGGGGGGGCGCAATGAGCAGTTCTTC
CASSEAGGRNEQFF
>15|.|TRBJ2-7|TRBD2|TRBV5-4
TGTGCCAGCAGCTCCCGAGCGGGAGGTACCTACGAGCAGTACTTC
CASSSRAGGTYEQYF
>14|.|TRBJ2-1|.|TRBV5-6
TGTGCCAGCGGTCTCTATCGCTCCTACAATGAGCAGTTCTTC
CASGLYRSYNEQFF
>13|.|TRBJ2-1|TRBD2|TRBV28
TGTGCCAGCGTCTTGGGGCTAGCGGATGAGCAGTTCTTC
CASVLGLADEQFF
>15|once|TRBJ1-2|.|TRBV28
TGTGCCAGCAGCTTGCGGGGAGGAGAAAGGGATGGCTACACCTTC
CASSLRGGERDGYTF
>14|.|TRBJ2-7|.|TRBV11-2
TGTGCCAGCAGCTTATATGGAGGGATCGACGAGCAGTACTTC
CASSLYGGIDEQYF
>16|.|TRBJ1-4|TRBD1|TRBV5-1
TGCGCCAGCAGCTTCGGAGGGACAGGGGTTGGAGAAAAACTGTTTTTT
CASSFGGTGVGEKLFF
>16|.|TRBJ2-3|TRBD1|TRBV7-2
TGTGCCAGCAGCTACCCGACAGGGGTACGCTCCGATACGCAGTATTTT
CASSYPTGVRSDTQYF
>14|.|TRBJ1-6|TRBD1|TRBV28
TGTGCCACCTCAGTGCGCGACAGGGGTCCCCCCCTCCACTTT
CATSVRDRGPPLHF
>14|.|TRBJ1-1|TRBD1|TRBV6-5
TGTGCCAGCAACAGAAGGACAGGTAACACTGAAGCTTTCTTT
CASNRRTGNTEAFF
>15|.|TRBJ2-3|.|TRBV7-6
TGTGCCAGCAGCTTATTAGACAGGAGCACAGATACGCAGTATTTT
CASSLLDRSTDTQYF
>15|.|TRBJ2-5|TRBD1|TRBV19
TGTGCCAGTAGGGGGGACAGGGAGGGTCAAGAGACCCAGTACTTC
CASRGDREGQETQYF
>15|.|TRBJ1-1|.|TRBV18
TGTGCCAGCTCACCCTTGACAGGCTCGAACACTGAAGCTTTCTTT
CASSPLTGSNTEAFF
>16|.|TRBJ1-5|TRBD1|TRBV4-1
TGCGCCAGCAGCCAAGGGACAGGGATCAGCAATCAGCCCCAGCATTTT
CASSQGTGISNQPQHF